These T cell receptor beta chains were read from a single sample in a study of blood T cell repertoires in COVID-19. Here immunoSEQ multiplex PCR was the method, and the copy in TCRdb shows in-frame clones only, minus some. The sample shows approximately 450,000 clones, approximately 90% of them seen only once. Source material: PBMCs or T cells enriched from blood (not recorded which). These receptor sequences come from a man aged 30-40 years who had recovered from COVID-19. Both conserved end residues are part of each CDR3. Each record gives: D gene, CDR3 length, clone size, V gene, J gene, CDR3 DNA, CDR3 protein. The D gene is left open where the match is weak. Clone size is given for some rows only: seen once, a few or many times, or a class if the clone is expanded.

D: NA
length: 14
size: NA
V: TRBV4-2
J: TRBJ2-1
DNA: TGTGCCAGCAGCATAACCGGACTGGGCAATGAGCAGTTCTTC
CDR3: CASSITGLGNEQFF

D: TRBD1
length: 12
size: NA
V: TRBV10-2
J: TRBJ1-4
DNA: TGCGCCAGCGGGACAGGGGTTGAAAAACTGTTTTTT
CDR3: CASGTGVEKLFF

D: NA
length: 15
size: NA
V: TRBV27
J: TRBJ1-2
DNA: TGTGCCAGCAGTTCCCTTGGGGCAGGGGACTATGGCTACACCTTC
CDR3: CASSSLGAGDYGYTF

D: TRBD1
length: 15
size: NA
V: TRBV28
J: TRBJ2-5
DNA: TGTGCCAGCAGCGGGGGCAGGGGGCTTGGGGAGACCCAGTACTTC
CDR3: CASSGGRGLGETQYF

D: TRBD2
length: 15
size: NA
V: TRBV4-1
J: TRBJ2-3
DNA: TGCGCCAGCAGCCAAGATAGCGGGAGAACCGATACGCAGTATTTT
CDR3: CASSQDSGRTDTQYF

D: TRBD1
length: 14
size: NA
V: TRBV28
J: TRBJ1-1
DNA: TGTGCCAGCAGTTCGCAGGGGGCAGTCACTGAAGCTTTCTTT
CDR3: CASSSQGAVTEAFF

D: NA
length: 15
size: NA
V: TRBV7-2
J: TRBJ1-1
DNA: TGTGCCAGCAGCTTAGCTCTGGGAGGCGACACTGAAGCTTTCTTT
CDR3: CASSLALGGDTEAFF

D: TRBD2
length: 18
size: NA
V: TRBV9
J: TRBJ2-5
DNA: TGTGCCAGCAGCGTTGAGGGACTAGCGGGAGCGGTAGGAGAGACCCAGTACTTC
CDR3: CASSVEGLAGAVGETQYF

D: TRBD2
length: 14
size: once
V: TRBV11-2
J: TRBJ2-7
DNA: TGTGCCAGCAGCCCGGGGACTAGCGGCTACGAGCAGTACTTC
CDR3: CASSPGTSGYEQYF

D: TRBD2
length: 19
size: NA
V: TRBV11-2
J: TRBJ2-7
DNA: TGTGCCAGCAGCTTAGTTCAAGGTGGGGCGGGACTAGCGCCGTCCGAGCAGTACTTC
CDR3: CASSLVQGGAGLAPSEQYF

D: NA
length: 16
size: once
V: TRBV4-2
J: TRBJ2-1
DNA: TGTGCCAGCAGCCAACGCGCCCCGAGCTCCTACAATGAGCAGTTCTTC
CDR3: CASSQRAPSSYNEQFF

D: TRBD1
length: 13
size: NA
V: TRBV12-3/TRBV12-4
J: TRBJ1-2
DNA: TGTGCCAGCAGTTTCGTACAGGGGTTTGGCTACACCTTC
CDR3: CASSFVQGFGYTF

D: NA
length: 12
size: NA
V: TRBV30
J: TRBJ1-4
DNA: TGTGCCTGGAGTGTCAATCAGGAAAAACTGTTTTTT
CDR3: CAWSVNQEKLFF

D: TRBD2
length: 15
size: NA
V: TRBV10-1
J: TRBJ2-5
DNA: TGCGCCAGCAGTGCTGGACTAGCGGCCCAAGAGACCCAGTACTTC
CDR3: CASSAGLAAQETQYF

D: NA
length: 15
size: NA
V: TRBV11-2
J: TRBJ2-1
DNA: TGTGCCAGCAGCTTAGTCGTTTTACAGAACAATGAGCAGTTCTTC
CDR3: CASSLVVLQNNEQFF